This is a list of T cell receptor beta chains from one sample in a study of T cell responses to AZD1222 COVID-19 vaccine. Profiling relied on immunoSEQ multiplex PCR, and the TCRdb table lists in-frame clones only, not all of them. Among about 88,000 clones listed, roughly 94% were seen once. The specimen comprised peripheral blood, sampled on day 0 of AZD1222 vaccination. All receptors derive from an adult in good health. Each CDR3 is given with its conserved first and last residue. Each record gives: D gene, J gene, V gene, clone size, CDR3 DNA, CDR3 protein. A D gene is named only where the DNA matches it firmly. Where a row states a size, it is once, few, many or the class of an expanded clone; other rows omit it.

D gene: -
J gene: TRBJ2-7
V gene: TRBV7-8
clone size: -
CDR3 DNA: TGTGCCAGCAGCTCAGACTTAGCCTACGAGCAGTACTTC
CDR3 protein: CASSSDLAYEQYF

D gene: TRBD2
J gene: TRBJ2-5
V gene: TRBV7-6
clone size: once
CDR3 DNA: TGTGCCAGCAGCTTAGGGTCACTAGCGGGGTTCCAAGAGACCCAGTACTTC
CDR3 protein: CASSLGSLAGFQETQYF

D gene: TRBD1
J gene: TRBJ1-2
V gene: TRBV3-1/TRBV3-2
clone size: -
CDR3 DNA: TGTGCCAGCAGCCAACGAAAGGGGGCCCCCTATGGCTACACCTTC
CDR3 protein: CASSQRKGAPYGYTF

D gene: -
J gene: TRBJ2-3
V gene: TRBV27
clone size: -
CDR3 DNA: TGTGCCAGCAGTTTGCCCCCCAAAATCGAAACGCAGTATTTT
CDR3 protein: CASSLPPKIETQYF

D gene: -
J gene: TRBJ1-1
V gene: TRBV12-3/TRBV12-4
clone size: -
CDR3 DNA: TGTGCCAGCAGTAACAGGGACACTGAAGCTTTCTTT
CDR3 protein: CASSNRDTEAFF

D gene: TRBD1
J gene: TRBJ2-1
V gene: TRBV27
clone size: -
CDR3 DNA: TGTGCCAGCAGTCAAGGGACAGGATTAGACAATGAGCAGTTCTTC
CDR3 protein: CASSQGTGLDNEQFF

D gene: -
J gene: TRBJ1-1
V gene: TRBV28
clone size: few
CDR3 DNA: TGTGCCAGCAGTTTCTGGGCGGGGAACACTGAAGCTTTCTTT
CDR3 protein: CASSFWAGNTEAFF

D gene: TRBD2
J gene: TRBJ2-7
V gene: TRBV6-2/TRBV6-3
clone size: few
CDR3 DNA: TGTGCCAGCAGTCAAAGCCTCGGGGGGGCTTACGAGCAGTACTTC
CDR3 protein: CASSQSLGGAYEQYF

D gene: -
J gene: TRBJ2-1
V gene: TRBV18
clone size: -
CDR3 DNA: TGTGCCAGCTCACCTCCCGGGGCCCCAGGCCCTTTGGATGAGCAGTTCTTC
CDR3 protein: CASSPPGAPGPLDEQFF

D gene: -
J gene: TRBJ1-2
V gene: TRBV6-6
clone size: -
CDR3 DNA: TGTGCCAGCAGTTACGACCACAGGGTCTGGGGCTACACCTTC
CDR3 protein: CASSYDHRVWGYTF